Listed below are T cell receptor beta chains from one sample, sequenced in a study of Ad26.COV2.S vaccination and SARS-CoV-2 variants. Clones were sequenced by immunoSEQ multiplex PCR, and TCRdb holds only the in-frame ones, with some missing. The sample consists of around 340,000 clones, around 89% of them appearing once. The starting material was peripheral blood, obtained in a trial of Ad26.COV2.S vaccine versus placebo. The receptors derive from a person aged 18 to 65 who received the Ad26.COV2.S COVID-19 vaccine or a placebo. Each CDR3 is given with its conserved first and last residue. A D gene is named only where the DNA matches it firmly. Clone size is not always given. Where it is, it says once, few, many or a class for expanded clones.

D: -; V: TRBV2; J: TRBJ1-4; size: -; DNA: TGTGCCAGCAGTGTAGACATAGCAACTAATGAAAAACTGTTTTTT; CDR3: CASSVDIATNEKLFF
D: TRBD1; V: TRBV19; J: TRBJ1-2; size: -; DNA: TGTGCCAGTAGTTCCTCCGGGACAGGGATTTCTGGCTACACCTTC; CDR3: CASSSSGTGISGYTF
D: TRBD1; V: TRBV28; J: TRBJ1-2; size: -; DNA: TGTGCCAGCAGGCCCCCGGGACAGGGCGCTGGCTACACCTTC; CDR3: CASRPPGQGAGYTF
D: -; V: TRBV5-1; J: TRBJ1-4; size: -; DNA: TGCGCCAGCAGCATTGACAGGTTGTCTAATGAAAAACTGTTTTTT; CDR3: CASSIDRLSNEKLFF
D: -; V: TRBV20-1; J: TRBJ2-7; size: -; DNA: TGCAGTGCTAGTGGGGGACGCAGCTCCTACGAGCAGTACTTC; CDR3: CSASGGRSSYEQYF
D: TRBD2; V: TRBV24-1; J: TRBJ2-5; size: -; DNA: TGTGCCACCATGCGGGGTCAACTAGCGGGAGGTAAAGAGACCCAGTACTTC; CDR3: CATMRGQLAGGKETQYF
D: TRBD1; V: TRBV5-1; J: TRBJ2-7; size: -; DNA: TGCGCCAGCAAACCACGACAGGGTAGTTCCTACGAGCAGTACTTC; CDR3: CASKPRQGSSYEQYF
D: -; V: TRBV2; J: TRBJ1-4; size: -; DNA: TGTGCCAGCAGTACCATGATGGGGGAAAAACTGTTTTTT; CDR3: CASSTMMGEKLFF
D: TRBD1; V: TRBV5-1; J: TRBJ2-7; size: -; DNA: TGCGCCAGCAGCTCGAGGACAGGGAACCACGAGCAGTACTTC; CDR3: CASSSRTGNHEQYF
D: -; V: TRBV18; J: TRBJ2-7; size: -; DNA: TGTGCCAGCTCACCGACGAGCTCCTACGAGCAGTACTTC; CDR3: CASSPTSSYEQYF
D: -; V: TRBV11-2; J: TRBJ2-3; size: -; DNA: TGTGCCAGCAGCTTAAATGGGCAGGGCACAGATACGCAGTATTTT; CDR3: CASSLNGQGTDTQYF
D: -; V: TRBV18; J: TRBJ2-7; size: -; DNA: TGTGCCAGCTCACCTTCTGGGACATCGAACGAGCAGTACTTC; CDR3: CASSPSGTSNEQYF
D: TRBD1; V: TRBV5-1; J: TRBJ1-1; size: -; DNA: TGCGCCAGCAGCCCGGACAGGGGGCGTACTGAAGCTTTCTTT; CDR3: CASSPDRGRTEAFF
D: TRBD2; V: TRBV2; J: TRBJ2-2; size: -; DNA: TGTGCCAGCAGTGATCTAGCGGGAACCGGGGAGCTGTTTTTT; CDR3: CASSDLAGTGELFF
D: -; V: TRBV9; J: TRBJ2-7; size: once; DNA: TGTGCCAGCAGCGTAGAAGACGGAGCCAACTACGAGCAGTACTTC; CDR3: CASSVEDGANYEQYF
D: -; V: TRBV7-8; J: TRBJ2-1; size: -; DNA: TGTGCCAGCAGCTTTTCCCAGTACAATGAGCAGTTCTTC; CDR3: CASSFSQYNEQFF
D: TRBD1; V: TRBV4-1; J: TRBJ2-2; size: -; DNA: TGCGCCAGCAGCCAAGATTTGGGACAGAAAATTTTGAACACCGGGGAGCTGTTTTTT; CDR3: CASSQDLGQKILNTGELFF
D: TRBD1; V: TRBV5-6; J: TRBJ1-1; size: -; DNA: TGTGCCAGCAGCCTACTACTACAGGGGCCAACTGAAGCTTTCTTT; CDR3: CASSLLLQGPTEAFF
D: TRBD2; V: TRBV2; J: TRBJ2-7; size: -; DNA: TGTGCCAGCGTAACCAGTCCTAGCGGGGGGAACTACGAGCAGTACTTC; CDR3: CASVTSPSGGNYEQYF
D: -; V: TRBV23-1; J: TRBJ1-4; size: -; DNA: TGCGCCAGCAGTCAATCGGTGGGCCAGGGAGGGAATGAAAAACTGTTTTTT; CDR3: CASSQSVGQGGNEKLFF
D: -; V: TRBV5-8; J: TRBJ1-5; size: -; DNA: TGTGCCAGCAGTCGACAGGGCAATCAGCCCCAGCATTTT; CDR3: CASSRQGNQPQHF
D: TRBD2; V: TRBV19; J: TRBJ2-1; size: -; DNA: TGTGCCAGTAATCAAGTTGGTCTAGCGGGAGTAAAAGGGTTTTGGGGGCAGTTCTTC; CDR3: CASNQVGLAGVKGFWGQFF
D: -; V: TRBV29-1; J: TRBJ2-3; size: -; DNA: TGCAGCGTTGCATCCAGGGCAGGAGATACGCAGTATTTT; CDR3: CSVASRAGDTQYF
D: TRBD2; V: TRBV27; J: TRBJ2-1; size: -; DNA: TGTGCCAGCCAGTCACTAGCGGCCCAGGGGAATGAGCAGTTCTTC; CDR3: CASQSLAAQGNEQFF
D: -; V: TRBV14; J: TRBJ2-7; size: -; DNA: TGTGCCAGCAGCCAAGATCTAGGGAACAGGGACCCCTCCGAGCAGTACTTC; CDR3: CASSQDLGNRDPSEQYF
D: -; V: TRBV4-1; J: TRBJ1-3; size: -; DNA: TGCGCCAGCAGCCAAGATGGGTTTGACAGCTCTGGAAACACCATATATTTT; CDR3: CASSQDGFDSSGNTIYF
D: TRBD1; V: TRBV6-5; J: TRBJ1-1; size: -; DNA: TGTGCCAGCACCACAGGGGTTAACACTGAAGCTTTCTTT; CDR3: CASTTGVNTEAFF
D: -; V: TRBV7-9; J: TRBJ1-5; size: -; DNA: TGTGCCAGCAGCTTAGCGATGGGCTCAGGTGTTCAGCCCCAGCATTTT; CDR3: CASSLAMGSGVQPQHF
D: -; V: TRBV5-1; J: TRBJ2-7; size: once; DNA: TGCGCCAGCAGCTTGGGACACGGGTCCTACGAGCAGTACTTC; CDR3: CASSLGHGSYEQYF
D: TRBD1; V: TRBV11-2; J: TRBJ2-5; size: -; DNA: TGTGCCAGCAGCTTATTGGGGGGGACAGGGGTCAAGACCCAGTACTTC; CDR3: CASSLLGGTGVKTQYF
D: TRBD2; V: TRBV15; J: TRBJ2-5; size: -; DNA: TGTGCCACCAGCAGTGGGGAGGGGCGGAAGACCCAGTACTTC; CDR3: CATSSGEGRKTQYF
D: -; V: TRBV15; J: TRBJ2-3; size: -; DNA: TGTGCCACCAGCAGAGATTGGCATTCTAGCACAGATACGCAGTATTTT; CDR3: CATSRDWHSSTDTQYF
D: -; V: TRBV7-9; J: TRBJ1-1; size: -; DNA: TGTGCCAGCAGCTTAGAGGGAGGGGAGAACACTGAAGCTTTCTTT; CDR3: CASSLEGGENTEAFF
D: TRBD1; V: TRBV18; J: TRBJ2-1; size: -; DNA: TGTGCCAGCTCACCACCGACTAGGGACAGGGGAGTGGATGAGCAGTTCTTC; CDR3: CASSPPTRDRGVDEQFF
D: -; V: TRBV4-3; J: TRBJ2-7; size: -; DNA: TGCGCCAGCAGCCAAGAAGGGCAGGCACGCTACGAGCAGTACTTC; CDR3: CASSQEGQARYEQYF
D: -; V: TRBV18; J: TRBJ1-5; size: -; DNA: TGTGCCAGCTCACCACCAAGTGTAAATCAGCCCCAGCATTTT; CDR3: CASSPPSVNQPQHF
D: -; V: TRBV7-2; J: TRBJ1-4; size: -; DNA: TGTGCCAGCAGCTTAGGAGGGTCTAATGAAAAACTGTTTTTT; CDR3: CASSLGGSNEKLFF
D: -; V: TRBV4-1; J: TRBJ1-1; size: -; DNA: TGCGCCAGCAGCCAAGGATCAGGAAGATCGAACACTGAAGCTTTCTTT; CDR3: CASSQGSGRSNTEAFF
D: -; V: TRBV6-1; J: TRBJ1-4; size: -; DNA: TGTGCCAGCAGTGAAGGGGAAGTGGGTGAAAAACTGTTTTTT; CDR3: CASSEGEVGEKLFF
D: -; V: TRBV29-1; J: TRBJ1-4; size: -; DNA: TGCAGCGTTGCGGAGGCCACTAATGAAAAACTGTTTTTT; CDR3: CSVAEATNEKLFF
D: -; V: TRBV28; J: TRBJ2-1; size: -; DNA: TGTGCCAGCAGGTTCGCGGGGACCTACAATGAGCAGTTCTTC; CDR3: CASRFAGTYNEQFF
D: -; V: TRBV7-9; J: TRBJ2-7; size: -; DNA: TGTGCCAGCAGCTTAGTAGGGCGCTACGAGCAGTACTTC; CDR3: CASSLVGRYEQYF
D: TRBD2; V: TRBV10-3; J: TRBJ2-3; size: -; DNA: TGTGCCATCAGTGAGACTAGCGGGAGTTTTAGGGGTACGCAGTATTTT; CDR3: CAISETSGSFRGTQYF
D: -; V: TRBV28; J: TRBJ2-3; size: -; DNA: TGTGCCAGCAGTTCGAGGGGGGGTCCAGATACGCAGTATTTT; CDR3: CASSSRGGPDTQYF